The 2 T cell receptor beta chains presented below share a single source sample, sequenced in a study of PD-1 blockade in classical Hodgkin lymphoma. Repertoires were generated with immunoSEQ multiplex PCR, while TCRdb's copy carries only in-frame clones and drops some. Of 75,000 to 100,000 clones in the sample, roughly 79% were seen once. After autologous stem cell transplantation all patients relapsed, and prior brentuximab vedotin exposure differed between cohorts. Specimen: peripheral blood mononuclear cells (PBMCs), collected before the second cycle of nivolumab. The receptor source for this set is a human donor with classical Hodgkin lymphoma.

This chain links TRBV15 with TRBJ1-2, with 7 bases lining up with TRBD1. This CDR3 is built from 15 residues. Looked up from germline, CDR1 is LNHNV and CDR2 is YYDKDF (reference sequence). V lost 2 bases to trimming and J lost 4 bases; unmatched junction nucleotides: 7. CDR3 residues: CATSRTGTVLYGYTF. CDR3 sequence (DNA): TGTGCCACCAGCAGAACTGGGACAGTCCTCTATGGCTACACCTTC.

The V call is TRBV18, the J call TRBJ2-5, with D perhaps assigned TRBD1 or TRBD2 (5 bases each). V lost 2 bases, J lost 4 bases, and 14 bases lay in between. This CDR3 region has 15 residues. Germline V gene data show CDR1 as KGHSH and CDR2 as LQKENI. The CDR3 region is CASSPLQAAGETQYF. The CDR3 DNA sequence: TGTGCCAGCTCACCATTACAGGCGGCGGGAGAGACCCAGTACTTC.